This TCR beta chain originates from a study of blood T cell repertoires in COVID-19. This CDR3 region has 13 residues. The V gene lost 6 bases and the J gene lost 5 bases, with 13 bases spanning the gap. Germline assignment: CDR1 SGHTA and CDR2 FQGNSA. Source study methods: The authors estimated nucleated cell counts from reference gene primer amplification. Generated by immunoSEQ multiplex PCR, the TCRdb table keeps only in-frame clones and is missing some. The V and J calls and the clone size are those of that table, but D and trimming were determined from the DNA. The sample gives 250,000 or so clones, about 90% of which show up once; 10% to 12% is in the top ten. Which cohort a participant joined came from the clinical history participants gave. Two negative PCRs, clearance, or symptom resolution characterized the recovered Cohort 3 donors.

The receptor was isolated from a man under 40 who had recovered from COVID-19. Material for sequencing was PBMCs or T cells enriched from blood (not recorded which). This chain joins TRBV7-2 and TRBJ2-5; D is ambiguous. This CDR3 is CASSVAILETQYF. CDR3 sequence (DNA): TGTGCCAGCAGTGTCGCGATTTTGGAGACCCAGTACTTC.